This record covers a single TCR beta chain. Its antigen remains unknown. After removal of 0 bases from V and 0 bases from J, the junction contained 6 bases not matched to a gene. This CDR3 contains 17 residues. CDR1 KGHSY and CDR2 FQNENV come from the germline V gene. PCR amplification relied on 60 Vbeta primers (plus 13 Jbeta primers). The table came from immunoSEQ multiplex PCR; TCRdb's copy has only in-frame clones and leaves some out. The sample gives some 140,000 clones, approximately 80% of which show up once; 0.75% to 0.95% is in the top ten. The data belong to a study of cytomegalovirus exposure and HLA in healthy donors. Study-wide results and caveats: In a later analysis, an Asian-associated ancestry cluster reportedly showed fewer N-insertions than the 666-donor mean. Donors were assumed by presence/absence analyses to have roughly uniform sequencing depth. In all likelihood, a cluster of highly shared sequence variants was a sequencing artifact. Being indistinguishable, some V segments were excluded, TRBV6-2 and TRBV6-3 among them.

The rearrangement links TRBV16 to TRBJ1-2; the match to TRBD1 covers 8 bases. The source is a woman aged 60 to 75 in good health and CMV-seronegative. Sequencing used PBMCs. The CDR3 sequence: CASSQSATGDANYGYTF. The CDR3, as DNA: TGTGCCAGCAGCCAATCGGCGACAGGGGATGCTAACTATGGCTACACCTTC.